These T cell receptor beta chains were read from a single sample in a study of T cell responses to AZD1222 COVID-19 vaccine. The method was immunoSEQ multiplex PCR; TCRdb's version includes in-frame clones alone and lacks a portion of them. The sample has about 160,000 clones, roughly nine tenths seen once. Sequencing used peripheral blood, obtained on day 0 of AZD1222 vaccination. These TCRs come from an adult in good health. The CDR3 runs from the conserved cysteine through the conserved F or W. Each record gives: J gene, clone size, D gene, V gene, CDR3 DNA, CDR3 protein. D genes are given only for firm matches. Size is omitted from some rows. Given values are once, few, many or a class for expanded clones.

TRBJ1-2 few - TRBV2 TGTGCCAGCGCCGCGTCCGGATACTATGGCTACACCTTC CASAASGYYGYTF
TRBJ2-7 - - TRBV14 TGTGCCAGCAGCCAAGTAGTGGGGGTCGAGCAGTACTTC CASSQVVGVEQYF
TRBJ1-1 few TRBD1 TRBV29-1 TGCAGCGGAGACAGGGGAGGATACACTGAAGCTTTCTTT CSGDRGGYTEAFF
TRBJ1-5 - - TRBV10-3 TGTGCCATCAGTAGGGACCTCGGCAATCAGCCCCAGCATTTT CAISRDLGNQPQHF
TRBJ2-7 - - TRBV6-5 TGTGCCAGCACACTGAACTACGAGCAGTACTTC CASTLNYEQYF
TRBJ1-1 - - TRBV27 TGTGCCAGCAGCCCAGCTCGACTGACTGAAGCTTTCTTT CASSPARLTEAFF
TRBJ2-3 once - TRBV11-2 TGTGCCAGCAGCTTAAATAACGGAAAGCCCACAGATACGCAGTATTTT CASSLNNGKPTDTQYF
TRBJ1-2 - - TRBV7-8 TGTGCCAGCGGGGGTAATTGGGGGGCAAAGTTTAACTATGGCTACACCTTC CASGGNWGAKFNYGYTF
TRBJ1-2 - - TRBV6-5 TGTGCCAGCAGTTACTCGGACGGAGGAAGCTATGGCTACACCTTC CASSYSDGGSYGYTF
TRBJ2-7 - - TRBV11-3 TGTGCCAGCGGTAGATACGAGCAGTACTTC CASGRYEQYF
TRBJ2-6 - TRBD1 TRBV28 TGTGCCAGCAGTTCAGGGGGCGCGTCTGGGGCCAACGTCCTGACTTTC CASSSGGASGANVLTF
TRBJ2-7 - - TRBV5-5 TGTGCCAGCAGCGCCCCAGGTAGCAGCTCCTACGAGCAGTACTTC CASSAPGSSSYEQYF
TRBJ2-1 - TRBD2 TRBV5-4 TGTGCCAGCAGCTTACTAGCGGGTGCAACCCGCTCCTACAATGAGCAGTTCTTC CASSLLAGATRSYNEQFF
TRBJ2-7 - - TRBV6-4 TGTGCCAGCAGTGACTTGGGTCTTTCGGGACTCCGCCTGACCTACGAGCAGTACTTC CASSDLGLSGLRLTYEQYF
TRBJ1-5 - - TRBV18 TGTGCCAGCTCACCTGACAGGCGATCCGATTCCCAGCATTTT CASSPDRRSDSQHF
TRBJ2-1 - - TRBV28 TGTGCCAGCAGGAGGGGTTTCAATGAGCAGTTCTTC CASRRGFNEQFF
TRBJ2-7 - - TRBV6-5 TGTGCCACCATTAGCGGAACCTACGAGCAGTACTTC CATISGTYEQYF
TRBJ2-1 - - TRBV6-4 TGTGCCAGCAGTGACGAGACCCAGTACAATGAGCAGTTCTTC CASSDETQYNEQFF
TRBJ2-5 few TRBD1 TRBV10-3 TGTGCCATCAGCTCCGGGACAGAAGAGACCCAGTACTTC CAISSGTEETQYF
TRBJ2-7 - TRBD1 TRBV6-5 TGTGCCAGCAGTTACTCCGGACAGGGCTACGAGCAGTACTTC CASSYSGQGYEQYF
TRBJ1-1 - - TRBV29-1 TGCAGCGTCCCTCCCGAGTCCGCACAGAACACTGAAGCTTTCTTT CSVPPESAQNTEAFF
TRBJ2-7 - TRBD1 TRBV27 TGTGCCAGCAGTAGCCCGGGACAGGGGAGAATCGAGCAGTACTTC CASSSPGQGRIEQYF
TRBJ1-2 - TRBD1 TRBV7-2 TGTGCCAGCAGCTTAGGGTCTGGACAGGGGTGGGGTGGCTACACCTTC CASSLGSGQGWGGYTF
TRBJ1-4 - - TRBV9 TGTGCCAGCAGCGTAGGGGCAGCTAATGAAAAACTGTTTTTT CASSVGAANEKLFF
TRBJ2-7 few - TRBV6-5 TGTGCCAGCAGGGGGGACTGGGACTCTTGGGAGCAGTACTTC CASRGDWDSWEQYF
TRBJ1-1 - - TRBV7-2 TGTGCCAGCAGCTCGGCCAGGAACACTGAAGCTTTCTTT CASSSARNTEAFF
TRBJ1-2 - - TRBV12-3/TRBV12-4 TGTGCCAGCAGTTTATGGGACTATGGCTACACCTTC CASSLWDYGYTF
TRBJ2-1 - - TRBV6-5 TGTGCCAGCAGTTACTCGGGACGGCTAAACAATGAGCAGTTCTTC CASSYSGRLNNEQFF
TRBJ1-1 - - TRBV21-1 TGTGCCAGCAGCAAAGATCCAGGGGTGGAGTGGAACACTGAAGCTTTCTTT CASSKDPGVEWNTEAFF
TRBJ1-2 - - TRBV24-1 TGTGCCACCAGTGACTACGGGGCGGGTGGCTACACCTTC CATSDYGAGGYTF
TRBJ2-7 - - TRBV27 TGTGCCAGCAGTGAACCATTGGGGGTCGGCGAGCAGTACTTC CASSEPLGVGEQYF
TRBJ1-5 - - TRBV6-5 TGTGCCAGCGAAAGTAGAGTCAATCAGCCCCAGCATTTT CASESRVNQPQHF
TRBJ2-7 - TRBD2 TRBV6-5 TGTGCCAGCAGTTACGGAGCGGGAGCAAATGAGCAGTACTTC CASSYGAGANEQYF
TRBJ1-2 - TRBD1 TRBV4-1 TGCGCCAGCAGCCAGGATGCCCAAGTGGGACAGCTCATCTATGGCTACACCTTC CASSQDAQVGQLIYGYTF
TRBJ2-3 - - TRBV14 TGTGCCAGCAGCCAAGATAGGCTGGATACGCAGTATTTT CASSQDRLDTQYF
TRBJ2-1 - TRBD2 TRBV7-4 TGTGCCAGCAGTCCACCCCCTGGACTAGCAGGGTACAATGAGCAGTTCTTC CASSPPPGLAGYNEQFF
TRBJ2-3 - - TRBV30 TGTGCCTGGAGTTCCGGGGCTAGGACCACAGATACGCAGTATTTT CAWSSGARTTDTQYF
TRBJ2-1 - - TRBV19 TGTGCCAGTAGTATAGACAGGGGCAATGAGCAGTTCTTC CASSIDRGNEQFF
TRBJ2-7 - - TRBV27 TGTGCCAGCAGTTTTAGTCAGGTCGGGTACGAGCAGTACTTC CASSFSQVGYEQYF
TRBJ2-1 - TRBD2 TRBV7-7 TGTGCTAGCAGCTTTAGCGGGGCCCAATACAATGAGCAGTTCTTC CASSFSGAQYNEQFF
TRBJ2-7 - - TRBV6-2/TRBV6-3 TGTGCCAGCAGTTACTCGAGAGTCTACGAGCAGTACTTC CASSYSRVYEQYF
TRBJ2-3 - - TRBV19 TGTGCCAGCCGGGACAAACGCACAGATACGCAGTATTTT CASRDKRTDTQYF
TRBJ1-2 once - TRBV7-9 TGTGCCCTAAACCTGTTCGAGGGGGTAAACTATGGCTACACCTTC CALNLFEGVNYGYTF
TRBJ1-1 once - TRBV28 TGTGCCGGGGGGACATGGTTTGAAGCTTTCTTT CAGGTWFEAFF
TRBJ2-7 - TRBD1 TRBV7-3 TGTGCCAGCAGCCCCCCGACAGGGACGAGGGAGCAGTACTTC CASSPPTGTREQYF
TRBJ1-2 - - TRBV18 TGTGCCAGCTCACCGCTAGACAGTAACTATGGCTACACCTTC CASSPLDSNYGYTF
TRBJ1-6 - - TRBV28 TGTGCCAGCCACGAGGCGGGGCTCTCCTATAATTCACCCCTCCACTTT CASHEAGLSYNSPLHF
TRBJ1-2 - TRBD1 TRBV9 TGTGCCAGCAGCGCTAGACAGGGTTCTAACTATGGCTACACCTTC CASSARQGSNYGYTF
TRBJ2-3 - - TRBV5-6 TGTGCCAGCAGAGACCCGGGACACATCAATACGCAGTATTTT CASRDPGHINTQYF
TRBJ1-6 - - TRBV9 TGTGCCAGCAGCGTGGAGGGGGGGCCTAATTCACCCCTCCACTTT CASSVEGGPNSPLHF
TRBJ2-7 - - TRBV5-1 TGCGCCAGCAGCCAGCAACAATACGAGCAGTACTTC CASSQQQYEQYF
TRBJ1-2 - - TRBV30 TGTGCCTGGAGCGCCCTCCGGGACCCCCGGAACTATGGCTACACCTTC CAWSALRDPRNYGYTF
TRBJ2-1 few - TRBV23-1 TGCGCCAGCAGTCAATCTACGGGGGTGGGCTCCTACAATGAGCAGTTCTTC CASSQSTGVGSYNEQFF
TRBJ1-2 once TRBD1 TRBV19 TGTGCCAGTAGTATGACACAGGGGGCGATCGTCTACACCTTC CASSMTQGAIVYTF